The present T cell receptor beta chain was sequenced within a study of low-dose radiotherapy and immunotherapy resistance in tumors. In the study overall: Doses of 0.5 Gy per fraction every 2 weeks, totaling 6.5 Gy, went to Cohort 1. Those assigned to Cohort 2 were treated with 1 Gy per fraction every two weeks (13 Gy in total over 26 weeks). Both drugs were delivered intravenously to patients (nivolumab 240 mg every two weeks and ipilimumab 1 mg/kg every six weeks).

V lost 5 bases to trimming and J lost 5 bases; unmatched junction nucleotides: 9. Germline loops: CDR1 PRHDT, CDR2 FYEKMQ (reference sequence). The CDR3 covers 14 residues. Regarding time point: after trial treatment. Documented treatment: LDRT plus nivolumab, ipilimumab, low-dose cyclophosphamide and aspirin (RACIN trial). Gene-specific TRAV and TRBV primers were used for first-strand cDNA, covering alpha and beta chains. The authors ran 15 to 20 PCR cycles to amplify TCRs with a constant-region primer and V-primer adapter. TCRdb passed the reads through MiXCR, listing each CDR3 protein once. The sample carries roughly 100,000 distinct CDR3 sequences, 20% to 25% recorded once. In its sample, this clonotype was seen a few times.

The TCR originated in a female donor with ovarian cancer. V is TRBV13 and J is TRBJ2-7, with TRBD1 matching 7 bases. Specimen: PBMCs, collected after low-dose radiotherapy plus immunotherapy. The CDR3 sequence is CASSPRDRPNEQYF. CDR3 DNA: TGTGCCAGCAGCCCCCGGGACAGACCAAACGAGCAGTACTTC. Full variable domain (rest looked up from reference TRBV13 and TRBJ2-7): AAGVIQSPRHLIKEKRETATLKCYPIPRHDTVYWYQQGPGQDPQFLISFYEKMQSDKGSIPDRFSAQQFSDYHSELNMSSLELGDSALYFCASSPRDRPNEQYFGPGTRLTVT.